The subject of this entry is one T cell receptor beta chain. Its matching antigen is unknown. This sample was included in a study of blood T cells in healthy people across ages. Findings and limits, study-wide: Donor CMV infection status was unknown, possibly confounding age-related changes in expanded clonotypes.

The CDR3 is made up of 17 amino acids. The germline gives CDR1 SGHTA, CDR2 FQGNSA. Germline trimming cut 1 base from V and 1 base from J; bases unmatched to any gene: 5. Drawn from each donor were ten milliliters of peripheral blood. Using a J-beta primer mix together with a sample-barcoded 5' primer, a second PCR was run for roughly 7 to 11 cycles. A minimum of 2.5 million CDR3-containing paired-end reads was obtained for each sample. One entry per CDR3 protein, called by TCRdb with MiXCR from the 5' RACE reads. In the table there are under 700,000 distinct CDR3 sequences, nearly 25% of which are singletons. The same data also went into a second study, on T cells of mothers and their children. That report notes: Every mother supplied over 9 million TCR beta CDR3 reads and every child 2.5 million to 3.5 million.

The specimen sequenced was blood. J is TRBJ2-5 and V is TRBV7-2; the match to TRBD2 covers 11 bases. This receptor was identified in a boy aged 5-17 years in good health. The DNA for the CDR3 is TGTGCCAGCAGCTTAGTTATGGGACTAGCGGCCCAAGAGACCCAGTACTTC. Amino acids: CASSLVMGLAAQETQYF.